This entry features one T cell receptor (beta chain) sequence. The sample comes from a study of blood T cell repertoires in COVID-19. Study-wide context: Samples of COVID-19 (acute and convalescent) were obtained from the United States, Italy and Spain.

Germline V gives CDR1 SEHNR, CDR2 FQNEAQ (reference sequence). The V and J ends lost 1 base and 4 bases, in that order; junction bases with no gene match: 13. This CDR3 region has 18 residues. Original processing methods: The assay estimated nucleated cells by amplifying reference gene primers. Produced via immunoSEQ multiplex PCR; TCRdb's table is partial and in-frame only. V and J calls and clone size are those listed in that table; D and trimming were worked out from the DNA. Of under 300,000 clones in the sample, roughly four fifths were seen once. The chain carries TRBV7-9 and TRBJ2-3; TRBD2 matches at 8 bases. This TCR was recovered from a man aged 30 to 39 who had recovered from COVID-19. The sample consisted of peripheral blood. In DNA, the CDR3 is TGTGCCAGCAGCTTAGGCTTTGGGGCGGGGGGTGCTGCAGATACGCAGTATTTT. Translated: CASSLGFGAGGAADTQYF.